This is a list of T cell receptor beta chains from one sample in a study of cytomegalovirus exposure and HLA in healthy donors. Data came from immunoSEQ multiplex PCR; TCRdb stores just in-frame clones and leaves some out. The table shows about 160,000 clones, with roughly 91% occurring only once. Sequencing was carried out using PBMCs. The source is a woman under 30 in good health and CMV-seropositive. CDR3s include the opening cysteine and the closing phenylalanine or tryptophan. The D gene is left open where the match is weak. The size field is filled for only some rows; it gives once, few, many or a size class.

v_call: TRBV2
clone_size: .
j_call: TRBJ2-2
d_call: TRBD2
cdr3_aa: CASSEGTSGRAGPGELFF
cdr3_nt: TGTGCCAGCAGTGAAGGGACTAGCGGGAGGGCCGGTCCCGGGGAGCTGTTTTTT

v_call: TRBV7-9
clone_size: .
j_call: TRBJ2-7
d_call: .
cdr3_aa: CASRQNRDNLYEQYF
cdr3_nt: TGTGCCAGCAGGCAAAACCGGGACAACCTCTACGAGCAGTACTTC

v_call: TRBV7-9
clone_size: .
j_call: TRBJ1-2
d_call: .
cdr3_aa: CASSEHRDYVYGYTF
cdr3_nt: TGTGCCAGCAGCGAACACCGGGACTACGTTTATGGCTACACCTTC

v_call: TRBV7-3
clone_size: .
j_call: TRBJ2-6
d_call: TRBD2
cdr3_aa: CASSSSGGSGANVLTF
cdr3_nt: TGTGCCAGCAGCTCATCGGGAGGTAGTGGGGCCAACGTCCTGACTTTC

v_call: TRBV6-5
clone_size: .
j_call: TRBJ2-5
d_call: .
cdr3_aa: CATTGRGETQYF
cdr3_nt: TGTGCCACCACGGGGAGAGGTGAGACCCAGTACTTC

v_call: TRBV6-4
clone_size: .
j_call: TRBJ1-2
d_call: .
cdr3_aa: CASSDGNSDGYTF
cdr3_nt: TGTGCCAGCAGTGACGGTAATTCGGATGGCTACACCTTC

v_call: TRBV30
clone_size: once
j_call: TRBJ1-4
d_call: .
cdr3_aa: CAWSQGTNEKLFF
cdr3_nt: TGTGCCTGGTCCCAGGGAACTAATGAAAAACTGTTTTTT

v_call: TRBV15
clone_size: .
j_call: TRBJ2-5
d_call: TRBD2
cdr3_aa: CATSRGPGSGRLSQETQYF
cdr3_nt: TGTGCCACCAGCAGAGGCCCCGGGAGCGGGAGGTTGAGCCAAGAGACCCAGTACTTC

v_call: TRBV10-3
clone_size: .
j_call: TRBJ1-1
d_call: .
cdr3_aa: CAISESQGTEAFF
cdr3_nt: TGTGCCATCAGTGAGTCGCAGGGCACTGAAGCTTTCTTT

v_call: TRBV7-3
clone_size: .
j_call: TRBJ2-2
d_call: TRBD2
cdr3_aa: CASSSSGSGTGELFF
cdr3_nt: TGTGCCAGCAGCTCAAGCGGGAGCGGCACCGGGGAGCTGTTTTTT

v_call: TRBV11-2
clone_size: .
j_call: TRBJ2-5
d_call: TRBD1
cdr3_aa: CASSAYGTAQETQYF
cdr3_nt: TGTGCCAGCAGCGCCTACGGGACAGCCCAAGAGACCCAGTACTTC

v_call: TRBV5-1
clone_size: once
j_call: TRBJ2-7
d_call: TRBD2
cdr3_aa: CASRSVAGGPYEQYF
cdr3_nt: TGCGCCAGCAGATCAGTAGCGGGAGGACCATACGAGCAGTACTTC

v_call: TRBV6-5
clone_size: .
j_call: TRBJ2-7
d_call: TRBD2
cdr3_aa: CASSSIRTSGSYEQYF
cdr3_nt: TGTGCCAGCAGTTCTATTCGGACTAGCGGCTCCTACGAGCAGTACTTC

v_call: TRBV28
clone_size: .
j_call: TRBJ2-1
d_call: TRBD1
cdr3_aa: CASSLTTTGHNEQFF
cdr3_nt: TGTGCCAGCAGTCTAACTACGACAGGGCACAATGAGCAGTTCTTC

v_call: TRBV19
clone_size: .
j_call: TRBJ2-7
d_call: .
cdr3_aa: CASSIVSGTSLLKQYF
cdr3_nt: TGTGCCAGTAGTATAGTATCCGGGACAAGCTTGTTAAAGCAGTACTTC

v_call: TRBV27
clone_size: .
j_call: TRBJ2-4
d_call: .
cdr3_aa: CASSLGRENIQYF
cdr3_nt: TGTGCCAGCAGTTTAGGGAGAGAAAACATTCAGTACTTC

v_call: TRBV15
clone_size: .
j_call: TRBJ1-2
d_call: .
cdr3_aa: CATSRDRVSRFYTF
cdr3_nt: TGTGCCACCAGCAGAGATCGGGTCAGCCGGTTCTACACCTTC

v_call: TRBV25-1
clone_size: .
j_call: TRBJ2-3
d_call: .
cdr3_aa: CASSEGASTLVTDTQYF
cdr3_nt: TGTGCCAGCAGTGAAGGGGCTTCCACCCTTGTGACAGATACGCAGTATTTT

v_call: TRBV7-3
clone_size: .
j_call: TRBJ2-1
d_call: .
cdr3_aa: CASSVPGIAPWFF
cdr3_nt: TGTGCCAGCAGCGTCCCCGGGATCGCGCCCTGGTTCTTC

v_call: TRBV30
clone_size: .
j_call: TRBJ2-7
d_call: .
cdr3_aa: CAWKARVESYEQYF
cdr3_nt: TGTGCCTGGAAGGCCAGGGTAGAATCCTACGAGCAGTACTTC

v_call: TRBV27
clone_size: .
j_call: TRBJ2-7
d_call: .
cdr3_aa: CASSLEGSGLYEQYF
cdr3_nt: TGTGCCAGCAGTTTAGAGGGTAGCGGACTATACGAGCAGTACTTC

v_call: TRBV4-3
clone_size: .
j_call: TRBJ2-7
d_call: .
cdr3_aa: CASSQDRFYEQYF
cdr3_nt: TGCGCCAGCAGCCAAGATCGGTTCTACGAGCAGTACTTC

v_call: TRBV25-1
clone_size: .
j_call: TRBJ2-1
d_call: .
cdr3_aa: CATHRGGWGDEQFF
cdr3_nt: TGTGCCACCCACAGGGGCGGTTGGGGGGATGAGCAGTTCTTC

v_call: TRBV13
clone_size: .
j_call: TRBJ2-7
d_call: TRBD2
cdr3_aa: CASSDLNGTRGYYEQYF
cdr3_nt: TGTGCCAGCAGCGATCTTAATGGGACTAGGGGATACTACGAGCAGTACTTC

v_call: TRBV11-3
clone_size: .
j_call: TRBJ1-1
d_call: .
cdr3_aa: CASSLGANTEAFF
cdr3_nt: TGTGCCAGCAGCTTAGGAGCGAACACTGAAGCTTTCTTT

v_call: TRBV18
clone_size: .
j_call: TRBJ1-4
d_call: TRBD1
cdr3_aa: CASFPRDSNEKLFF
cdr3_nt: TGTGCCAGCTTCCCGAGGGACAGCAATGAAAAACTGTTTTTT

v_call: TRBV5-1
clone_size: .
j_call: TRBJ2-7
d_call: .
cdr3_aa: CASSLAGQQPYEQYF
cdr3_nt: TGCGCCAGCAGCTTGGCCGGACAGCAACCCTACGAGCAGTACTTC